This TCR beta chain was recovered during a study of OX40 agonist ivuxolimab in advanced cancers. Trimming took off 5 bases at V and 1 base at J, with 8 bases between the two ends. Germline V gene sequence: CDR1 SEHNR, CDR2 FQNEAQ (reference sequence). CDR3 size: 13 residues. TCRdb's table, derived via immunoSEQ multiplex PCR, lists solely in-frame clones and lacks some. The table lists tens of thousands of clones, under 95% of them singletons. The chain recombines TRBV7-9 with TRBJ1-1; D not certain. The clonotype originates from an adult with an advanced solid tumor such as melanoma, head and neck, liver or kidney cancer. Sequencing was performed on CD4+ or CD8+ T cells sorted from blood, taken in a trial of the OX40 agonist ivuxolimab. As DNA, the CDR3 is TGTGCCAGCAGCCCAGAGAAGAACACTGAAGCTTTCTTT. This gives the protein CASSPEKNTEAFF.